These 23 T cell receptor beta chains were all obtained from the same sample, sequenced in a study of cytomegalovirus exposure and HLA in healthy donors (dated by TCRdb to the late 2010s). Library method: the immunoSEQ multiplex PCR assay. A mixture of 60 forward primers for TCR Vbeta segments and 13 reverse primers for TCR Jbeta segments was used in the multiplex PCR. Not all clones reach the TCRdb copy of this immuneACCESS table, which keeps in-frame sequences only. Checked studies attribute under half of the gap to unresolved V genes and leave the rest unexplained. In all, the sample holds about 190,000 clones, and approximately 88% of those were seen once. About 2.6% of the sample belongs to the ten largest clones. The sequenced sample was PBMCs. The source of these receptors is a woman aged 50 to 60 in good health and CMV-seropositive.

V gene TRBV5-4 combines with J gene TRBJ1-5, with D tentatively TRBD1 (6 bases). This CDR3 contains 13 residues. Germline V lookup: CDR1 SGHNT, CDR2 YYREEE (reference sequence). V was pared by 0 bases and J by 9 bases, with 10 bases between. The CDR3 coding sequence is TGTGCCAGCAGCTTGGTCAGGGGTGGGCCCCAGCATTTT. The encoded protein is CASSLVRGGPQHF.

V gene TRBV27 combines with J gene TRBJ1-1; TRBD1 agrees at 9 bases. This CDR3 region has 14 residues. Germline V gene sequence: CDR1 MNHEY, CDR2 SMNVEV (reference sequence). With 7 bases clipped from V and 2 bases from J, the junction kept 5 bases outside the gene matches. CDR3 sequence (DNA): TGTGCCAGCAAACCGGACAGGGGCAACACTGAAGCTTTCTTT. Translated, it gives CASKPDRGNTEAFF.

CDR3 amino acids: CAISDTNNSPLHF. The CDR3 DNA is TGTGCCATCAGTGACACTAATAATTCACCCCTCCACTTT. The J gene is TRBJ1-6, the V gene TRBV10-3; D call uncertain. The V end lost 3 bases, the J end lost 5 bases, and 5 bases lay between the germline ends. CDR1 is ENHRY, CDR2 SYGVKD, per germline. The CDR3 spans 13 residues.

J is TRBJ2-7 and V is TRBV9, with TRBD1 matching 10 bases. This CDR3 is 14 amino acids long. Looked up from germline, CDR1 is SGDLS and CDR2 is YYNGEE. V shed 3 bases, J shed 5 bases, and the junction held 5 bases outside the gene matches. The CDR3 sequence: CASSETGGWDEQYF. The CDR3 bases are TGTGCCAGCAGCGAGACAGGGGGCTGGGACGAGCAGTACTTC. The full variable domain, its missing parts supplied by reference TRBV9 and TRBJ2-7, is DSGVTQTPKHLITATGQRVTLRCSPRSGDLSVYWYQQSLDQGLQFLIQYYNGEERAKGNILERFSAQQFPDLHSELNLSSLELGDSALYFCASSETGGWDEQYFGPGTRLTVT.

The V gene is TRBV5-4, the J gene TRBJ1-2, with D uncertain. V lost 1 base, J lost 5 bases, and 6 bases lay in between. This CDR3 is 12 amino acids long. Germline loops: CDR1 SGHNT, CDR2 YYREEE (reference sequence). CDR3 coding DNA: TGTGCCAGCAGCTTGATCGGTTATGGCTACACCTTC. Translating gives CASSLIGYGYTF.

This chain connects TRBV5-6 to TRBJ2-1; 11 bases agree with TRBD1. V shed 2 bases, J shed 6 bases, and the junction held 13 bases outside the gene matches. The CDR3 runs to 18 residues. The germline V gene has CDR1 SGHDT and CDR2 YYEEEE. CDR3 sequence: CASSLDGWWTGGINEQFF. CDR3 sequence (DNA): TGTGCCAGCAGCTTAGATGGCTGGTGGACAGGGGGCATCAATGAGCAGTTCTTC.

The chain joins TRBV7-9 to TRBJ2-2, with a possible D match to TRBD1 (5 bases). Germline CDR1 is SEHNR and CDR2 is FQNEAQ (reference sequence). This CDR3 contains 14 residues. Trimming took off 7 bases at V and 4 bases at J, with 13 bases between the two ends. CDR3 amino acids: CASTLTESTGELFF. Written as DNA, the CDR3 is TGTGCCAGCACCTTGACAGAGAGCACCGGGGAGCTGTTTTTT.

The chain combines TRBV27 with TRBJ2-7, with TRBD1 matching 8 bases. J was trimmed by 0 bases and V by 5 bases; bases with no gene match: 0. This CDR3 is built from 13 residues. Germline CDR1 MNHEY, CDR2 SMNVEV (reference sequence). CDR3 region: CASSGQGSYEQYF. As DNA, the CDR3 is TGTGCCAGCAGTGGACAGGGCTCCTACGAGCAGTACTTC.

As regards this clone: Other DNA sequences from this sample encode an identical CDR3 as well. J is TRBJ2-7 and V is TRBV7-9; TRBD2 is a possible D gene (5 bases). The CDR3 covers 14 residues. Germline loops: CDR1 SEHNR, CDR2 FQNEAQ (reference sequence). The DNA for the CDR3 is TGTTCTAGCAGCTTAGCACAGAACGGCTACGAGCAGTACTTC. It is translated as CSSSLAQNGYEQYF.

The chain recombines TRBV7-6 with TRBJ2-5; 7 positions match TRBD1. V lost 5 bases and J lost 5; bases outside the gene matches: 8. The germline V gene encodes CDR1 SGHVS and CDR2 FNYEAQ. This CDR3 contains 14 residues. In nucleotides, the CDR3 is TGTGCCAGCAGCCTTGGGACAGTCGGGGAGACCCAGTACTTC. Residues: CASSLGTVGETQYF.

The chain is built from TRBV19 and TRBJ2-1, with 7 bases that match TRBD1. Germline assignment: CDR1 LNHDA and CDR2 SQIVND (reference sequence). This CDR3 has 10 residues. The V and J ends lost 9 bases and 9 bases, in that order; junction bases with no gene match: 2. The CDR3: CASSGGEQFF. CDR3 DNA: TGTGCCAGCTCAGGGGGTGAGCAGTTCTTC.

This clone showed up just once. This chain joins TRBV6-6 and TRBJ1-2; D is undetermined. V gave up 0 bases and J gave up 6 bases, with 14 bases separating them. CDR1 and CDR2 (germline): MNHNY, SVGAGI (reference sequence). CDR3 length: 15 residues. CDR3: CASSYSTVQSDGYTF. Written as DNA, the CDR3 is TGTGCCAGCAGTTACTCGACTGTGCAAAGTGATGGCTACACCTTC.

The chain carries TRBV19 and TRBJ1-6; unclear D gene. The V end was cut by 3 bases, the J end by 7 bases, with 7 bases between. CDR3 length: 13 amino acids. CDR1 and CDR2 (germline): LNHDA, SQIVND (reference sequence). The CDR3 region is CASSMAGNSPLHF. CDR3 coding DNA: TGTGCCAGTAGTATGGCGGGGAATTCACCCCTCCACTTT.

V is TRBV9 and J is TRBJ2-2; D perhaps matches TRBD1 (6 bases). The CDR3 length is 17 residues. Per germline, CDR1 SGDLS and CDR2 YYNGEE. V was cut by 0 bases and J by 3 bases, with 15 bases left in between. The CDR3 bases are TGTGCCAGCAGCGTAGCGATGGTGGGGGCCCACACCGGGGAGCTGTTTTTT. Residues: CASSVAMVGAHTGELFF.

This clone was detected only a few times. This chain joins TRBV10-2 and TRBJ2-2; tentatively, D is TRBD2 (5 bases). The CDR3 runs 14 residues. Germline values: CDR1 WSHSY, CDR2 SAAADI. Trimming pared 3 bases from V and 5 bases from J, leaving 10 bases between. The CDR3 spells CASSDAGSTGELFF. Written as DNA, the CDR3 is TGCGCCAGCAGTGATGCGGGTAGTACCGGGGAGCTGTTTTTT.

This chain joins TRBV18 and TRBJ1-1; D might be TRBD1 (5 bases). Germline loops: CDR1 KGHSH, CDR2 LQKENI. The CDR3 covers 14 residues. V lost 3 bases and J 0 bases, leaving 8 bases between the germline ends. CDR3: CASSPKGLNTEAFF. In DNA form, the CDR3 reads TGTGCCAGCTCACCTAAGGGGTTGAACACTGAAGCTTTCTTT. The full variable domain, its missing parts supplied by reference TRBV18 and TRBJ1-1, is NAGVMQNPRHLVRRRGQEARLRCSPMKGHSHVYWYRQLPEEGLKFMVYLQKENIIDESGMPKERFSAEFPKEGPSILRIQQVVRGDSAAYFCASSPKGLNTEAFFGQGTRLTVV.

CDR3: CASSPSVAGGDNEQFF. In nucleotides, the CDR3 is TGTGCCAGCAGCCCCTCCGTTGCCGGGGGGGACAATGAGCAGTTCTTC. This rearrangement joins TRBV7-6 to TRBJ2-1, with 8 bases lining up with TRBD2. Losses at the gene ends were 5 bases for V and 5 bases for J; bases not matched to a gene: 11. The CDR3 is 16 residues long. Germline CDR1 is SGHVS and CDR2 is FNYEAQ.

In its sample, this clone was seen once. This sequence joins TRBV7-2 and TRBJ2-5, with 7 bases aligning to TRBD2. The ends lost 2 bases at V and 1 base at J; junction bases unmatched: 4. CDR1 and CDR2 (germline): SGHTA, FQGNSA. This CDR3 is 15 amino acids long. CDR3 sequence reads: CASSLSGDPQETQYF. CDR3 bases: TGTGCCAGCAGCTTAAGCGGGGACCCCCAAGAGACCCAGTACTTC.

This chain links TRBV19 with TRBJ2-7; a possible D gene is TRBD2 (6 bases). The CDR3 has 13 residues. Looked up from germline, CDR1 is LNHDA and CDR2 is SQIVND (reference sequence). The ends were cut back, 9 bases at V and 2 bases at J, with 14 bases in the middle. The CDR3 loop is CASSRERPYEQYF. As DNA, the CDR3 is TGTGCCAGCAGCCGGGAGCGCCCCTACGAGCAGTACTTC.

CDR3 DNA: TGTGCTAGTGGTTGGACAGGGGGTAACACCGGGGAGCTGTTTTTT. Protein sequence: CASGWTGGNTGELFF. The chain uses TRBV12-5 and TRBJ2-2, with 10 bases identical to TRBD1. Germline trimming cut 4 bases from V and 2 bases from J; bases unmatched to any gene: 1. The CDR3 runs 15 residues. Germline CDR1 is LGHNT and CDR2 is FRNRAP.

This chain connects TRBV18 to TRBJ1-4; D is uncertain. The CDR3 contains 14 residues. V gave up 3 bases and J gave up 7 bases, with 12 bases separating them. CDR1 is KGHSH and CDR2 is LQKENI in the germline V gene. The CDR3 DNA is TGTGCCAGCTCACCGAGGGAGGAGGGTGAAAAACTGTTTTTT. Translated, it gives CASSPREEGEKLFF.

The genes are TRBV6-1 and TRBJ2-3; TRBD2 agrees at 8 bases. Germline V gene lookup returns CDR1 MNHNS and CDR2 SASEGT. V lost 2 bases, J lost 1 base, and 11 bases stayed unmatched. The CDR3 has 18 residues. The CDR3 DNA follows: TGTGCCAGCAGTGAAACGACGGGGGGGCTAGGTGGCACAGATACGCAGTATTTT. It specifies CASSETTGGLGGTDTQYF.

This clone appeared once. The chain joins TRBV7-2 to TRBJ2-1, with 9 bases lining up with TRBD1. The CDR3 runs to 19 residues. The ends lost 1 base at V and 1 base at J; junction bases unmatched: 11. CDR1 and CDR2 (germline): SGHTA, FQGNSA. The CDR3 coding sequence is TGTGCCAGCAGCTTAGTAGGAGGGACCGGGACAGGGTCCTACAATGAGCAGTTCTTC. Protein sequence: CASSLVGGTGTGSYNEQFF.